This TCR beta chain was found in a study of blood T cell repertoires in COVID-19. Trimming pared 7 bases from V and 12 bases from J, leaving 18 bases between. Germline V lookup: CDR1 GTSNPN, CDR2 SVGIG (reference sequence). CDR3 size: 11 residues. In Cohort 3, a recovered donor had either two negative PCRs, clearance, or symptom resolution. The data were produced by immunoSEQ multiplex PCR, yet TCRdb's version contains in-frame clones alone and is incomplete. Seen here are 200,000 to 300,000 clones, 86% observed once, and the top ten hold about 2.7%. The sequence was collected from a woman aged 18-35 years who had recovered from COVID-19. The rearrangement joins TRBV30 to TRBJ1-2, with D unresolved. Material for sequencing was PBMCs or T cells enriched from blood (not recorded which). CDR3 nucleotides: TGTGCCTCCTCCCACAGTGGAAAGGACACCTTC. Protein sequence: CASSHSGKDTF.